This TCR beta chain stems from a study of blood T cell repertoires in COVID-19. Study in general: Sample material is recorded as cDNA or gDNA derived from T cells, B-cell-depleted T cells, or PBMCs.

Patients in Seattle were enrolled during active infection, then followed longitudinally. The V and J ends lost 3 bases and 4 bases respectively, with 13 bases between them. The CDR3 extends over 15 amino acids. The germline V gene encodes CDR1 SGHTA and CDR2 FQGTGA. The table came from immunoSEQ multiplex PCR; TCRdb's copy has only in-frame clones and leaves some out. Of about 150,000 clones listed, approximately 90% were seen once; the top ten hold 10% to 15%. The receptor's source is a man between 18 and 29 years old with COVID-19, enrolled during active disease. The sample was peripheral blood. The chain links TRBV7-3 to TRBJ2-1, with a weak D call TRBD1 (6 bases). CDR3 bases: TGTGCCAGCAGCTTTAGGGGGACCCAATACAATGAGCAGTTCTTC. It encodes CASSFRGTQYNEQFF.